The 20 T cell receptor beta chains below all came from one sample that was sequenced in a study of T cell responses to AZD1222 COVID-19 vaccine. Clones were sequenced by immunoSEQ multiplex PCR, and TCRdb holds only the in-frame ones, with some missing. This table holds some 190,000 clones, 80% to 95% found once. This specimen was peripheral blood, taken 28 days after the second AZD1222 dose. The receptor source for this set is an adult who received the AZD1222 COVID-19 vaccine.

This clone has a single count. The CDR3 DNA reads as TGTGCCAGCAGTCCCTGGCTCGGAAACACCATATATTTT. Translation gives CASSPWLGNTIYF. This rearrangement joins TRBV6-5 to TRBJ1-3; D unresolved. The CDR3 has 13 amino acids. CDR1 and CDR2 from the germline V gene are MNHEY and SVGAGI. V was pared by 5 bases and J by 4 bases, with 9 bases between.

Here the CDR3 DNA reads TGTGCCAGTAGTATAGGTTCGTATGAGCAGTTCTTC. Translated, it gives CASSIGSYEQFF. V gene TRBV19 combines with J gene TRBJ2-1; D is uncertain. Per the germline V gene, CDR1 is LNHDA and CDR2 is SQIVND (reference sequence). V gave up 1 base and J gave up 8 bases, with 6 bases separating them. The CDR3 runs to 12 residues. The entire variable domain, with the rest obtained from reference TRBV19 and TRBJ2-1, is as follows: DGGITQSPKYLFRKEGQNVTLSCEQNLNHDAMYWYRQDPGQGLRLIYYSQIVNDFQKGDIAEGYSVSREKKESFPLTVTSAQKNPTAFYLCASSIGSYEQFFGPGTRLTVL.

This rearrangement joins TRBV6-4 to TRBJ1-1; tentative D call: TRBD1 (6 bases). Looked up from germline, CDR1 is MRHNA and CDR2 is SNTAGT. With 6 bases removed from V and 2 bases from J, the gap between germline ends came to 22 bases. This CDR3 contains 17 residues. CDR3 amino acids: CASRQAGHLRENTEAFF. Here the CDR3 DNA reads TGTGCCAGCAGACAGGCGGGACACCTACGAGAAAACACTGAAGCTTTCTTT.

This sequence joins TRBV7-9 and TRBJ2-3, with TRBD2 matching 13 bases. The germline CDR1 and CDR2 sequences are SEHNR and FQNEAQ (reference sequence). The CDR3 extends over 17 amino acids. V dropped 5 bases and J dropped 3; count of bases not matched to a gene: 8. The CDR3 loop reads CASSQWTSGSGTDTQYF. The CDR3 region has the DNA TGTGCCAGCAGCCAATGGACTAGCGGGAGTGGTACAGATACGCAGTATTTT.

The chain has TRBV2 and TRBJ2-3; a weak D match, TRBD2 (5 bases). There are 16 residues in the CDR3. The V gene lost 2 bases and the J gene lost 8 bases, with 20 bases spanning the gap. CDR1 and CDR2 from the germline V gene are SNHLY and FYNNEI. Here the CDR3 DNA reads TGTGCCAGCAGTGAATGGGTCGGGGTCGCCCCGGGTACGCAGTATTTT. As protein: CASSEWVGVAPGTQYF.

The J gene is TRBJ1-4, the V gene TRBV5-1; no clear D. This CDR3 is 15 amino acids long. The V end lost 0 bases, the J end lost 7 bases, and 13 bases lay between the germline ends. In germline, CDR1 is SGHRS, CDR2 YFSETQ. CDR3 nucleotides: TGCGCCAGCAGCTTGGTAGGGCCGGTTGGTGAAAAACTGTTTTTT. Its translation is CASSLVGPVGEKLFF.

This chain connects TRBV25-1 to TRBJ2-3; 11 positions match TRBD2. This CDR3 region has 17 residues. Germline trimming cut 4 bases from V and 1 base from J; bases unmatched to any gene: 7. Germline CDR1 MGHDK, CDR2 SYGVNS. This CDR3 reads CASSGTSGRRRTDTQYF. The DNA of the CDR3 is TGTGCCAGCAGTGGAACTAGCGGGAGAAGGCGCACAGATACGCAGTATTTT.

The CDR3 nucleotides read TGCGCCAGCAGTGAGTCGATCAGCTCCGGGGGCGCCCCCACAGATACGCAGTATTTT. Amino acid sequence: CASSESISSGGAPTDTQYF. This chain connects TRBV10-2 to TRBJ2-3; D tentatively reads TRBD1 or TRBD2 (6 bases each). This CDR3 contains 19 residues. CDR1 and CDR2 from the germline V gene are WSHSY and SAAADI. V shed 0 bases and J shed 2 bases, with 21 bases lying between them.

The genes are TRBV7-3 and TRBJ2-5, with D uncertain. Germline V lookup: CDR1 SGHTA, CDR2 FQGTGA. The CDR3 sequence is 13 residues long. The V end lost 0 bases, the J end lost 2 bases, and 4 bases lay between the germline ends. The CDR3 DNA reads as TGTGCCAGCAGCTTAACTGTTCAAGAGACCCAGTACTTC. Protein product: CASSLTVQETQYF.

The chain is built from TRBV18 and TRBJ1-5, with D tentatively TRBD1 (6 bases). This CDR3 comprises 14 residues. The V end was cut by 3 bases, the J end by 11 bases, with 17 bases between. Germline CDR1 KGHSH, CDR2 LQKENI. The DNA of the CDR3 is TGTGCCAGCTCACCGTCACCGGGACAAAGGTCCCAGCATTTT. Translating gives CASSPSPGQRSQHF.

This chain joins TRBV9 and TRBJ1-6, with 9 bases matching TRBD1. V dropped 0 bases and J dropped 6; count of bases not matched to a gene: 4. CDR3 length: 16 amino acids. The germline V gene encodes CDR1 SGDLS and CDR2 YYNGEE. The DNA of the CDR3 is TGTGCCAGCAGCGTAGAAACGGACAGGGGTAATTCACCCCTCCACTTT. This translates into CASSVETDRGNSPLHF. The whole variable domain, remainder taken from reference TRBV9 and TRBJ1-6, is DSGVTQTPKHLITATGQRVTLRCSPRSGDLSVYWYQQSLDQGLQFLIQYYNGEERAKGNILERFSAQQFPDLHSELNLSSLELGDSALYFCASSVETDRGNSPLHFGNGTRLTVT.

The CDR3, as DNA: TGTGCCAGCAGCCTGCTGAAGGCGGGCACAGATACGCAGTATTTT. This sequence encodes CASSLLKAGTDTQYF. The V call is TRBV6-5, the J call TRBJ2-3; D is unresolved. V shed 6 bases and J shed 1 base, with 14 bases lying between them. There are 15 residues in the CDR3. Germline lookup yields CDR1 MNHEY and CDR2 SVGAGI.

The gene calls are TRBV27 and TRBJ2-1; possibly TRBD2 for D (6 bases). Trimming took off 8 bases at V and 12 bases at J, with 17 bases between the two ends. Germline CDR1 reads MNHEY; CDR2 reads SMNVEV (reference sequence). The CDR3 sequence is 12 residues long. This CDR3 is CASRTGGMAQFF. Here the CDR3 DNA reads TGTGCCAGCCGAACCGGGGGTATGGCGCAGTTCTTC.

The gene calls are TRBV2 and TRBJ1-4; 8 positions match TRBD1. The CDR3 has 17 amino acids. V shed 6 bases, J shed 0 bases, and the junction held 9 bases outside the gene matches. Germline V gene lookup returns CDR1 SNHLY and CDR2 FYNNEI. CDR3 region: CASRRTGTISTNEKLFF. The CDR3 DNA reads TGTGCCAGCAGGCGGACAGGGACAATTTCAACTAATGAAAAACTGTTTTTT.

J is TRBJ2-7 and V is TRBV27, with D possibly being TRBD1 (6 bases). The CDR3 consists of 14 residues. Germline CDR1 MNHEY, CDR2 SMNVEV (reference sequence). The V end was cut by 2 bases, the J end by 2 bases, with 10 bases between. CDR3 nucleotide sequence: TGTGCCAGCAGTTTAGGGACACCTCCCTACGAGCAGTACTTC. As protein: CASSLGTPPYEQYF.

This chain links TRBV19 with TRBJ2-7; 13 bases agree with TRBD2. Per the germline V gene, CDR1 is LNHDA and CDR2 is SQIVND (reference sequence). The CDR3 sequence is 15 residues long. After removal of 5 bases from V and 6 bases from J, the junction contained 7 bases not matched to a gene. The CDR3, as DNA: TGTGCCAGTAGTTGGGGACTAGCGGGATTCGGCGAGCAGTACTTC. The encoded protein is CASSWGLAGFGEQYF.

The gene calls are TRBV2 and TRBJ1-2; D ambiguous. CDR3 length: 13 residues. With 1 base removed from V and 6 bases from J, the gap between germline ends came to 9 bases. Germline CDR1 reads SNHLY; CDR2 reads FYNNEI. The CDR3 nucleotides are TGTGCCAGCAGTGAAGACCGGGGAAATGGCTACACCTTC. It encodes CASSEDRGNGYTF.

The chain recombines TRBV7-9 with TRBJ2-7, with 9 bases identical to TRBD1. CDR3 size: 14 residues. The ends lost 4 bases at V and 5 bases at J; junction bases unmatched: 6. CDR1 and CDR2 from the germline V gene are SEHNR and FQNEAQ (reference sequence). The CDR3 loop reads CASSWTGVIDEQYF. DNA for the CDR3: TGTGCCAGCAGCTGGACAGGGGTCATCGACGAGCAGTACTTC.

The chain couples TRBV7-3 to TRBJ1-1; 8 bases align to TRBD1. The CDR3 contains 14 residues. Germline V gene lookup returns CDR1 SGHTA and CDR2 FQGTGA. With 4 bases clipped from V and 1 base from J, the junction kept 2 bases outside the gene matches. This chain's CDR3 is CASSSQGGNTEAFF. CDR3 DNA sequence: TGTGCCAGCAGCTCACAGGGGGGGAACACTGAAGCTTTCTTT.

This clone has a handful of counts. The rearrangement uses TRBV7-8 and TRBJ2-7; 9 positions agree with TRBD1. Germline assignment: CDR1 SGHVS and CDR2 FQNEAQ. The CDR3 loop spans 13 amino acids. V dropped 5 bases and J dropped 4; count of bases not matched to a gene: 3. Here the CDR3 reads CASSDRGKYEQYF. CDR3 nucleotide sequence: TGTGCCAGCAGCGACAGGGGGAAGTACGAGCAGTACTTC.